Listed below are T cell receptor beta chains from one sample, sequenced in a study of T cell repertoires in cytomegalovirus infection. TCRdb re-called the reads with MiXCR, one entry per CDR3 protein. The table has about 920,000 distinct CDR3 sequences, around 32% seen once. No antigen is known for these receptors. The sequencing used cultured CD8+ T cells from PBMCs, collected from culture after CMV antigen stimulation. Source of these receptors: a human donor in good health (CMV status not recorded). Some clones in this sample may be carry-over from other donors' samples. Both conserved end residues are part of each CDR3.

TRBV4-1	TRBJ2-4	CASSQEQGIAKNIQYF
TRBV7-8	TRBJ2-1	CASQEEYNEQFF
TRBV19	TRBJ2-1	CASSITSRVNEQFF
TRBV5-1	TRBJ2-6	CASSGGQGSSGANVLTF
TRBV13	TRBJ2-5	CASSLGSADQETQYF
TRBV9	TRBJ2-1	CASSVANMASSSYNEQFF
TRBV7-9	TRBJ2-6	CASSFLGGLGANVLTF
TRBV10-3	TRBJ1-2	CAISEPGTGETNYGYTF
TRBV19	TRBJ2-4	CASSISAGVKNIQYF
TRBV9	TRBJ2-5	CASSVDIRGFQETQYF
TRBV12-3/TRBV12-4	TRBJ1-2	CASSLPRGARRGYTF
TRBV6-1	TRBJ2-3	CASSGLRGGGDTQYF
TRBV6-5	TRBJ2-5	CASSYLDPSGGETQYF
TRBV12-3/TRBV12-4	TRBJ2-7	CASSQGNFYEQYF
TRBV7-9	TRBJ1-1	CASTSRDRPEAFF
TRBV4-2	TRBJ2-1	CASSQEDRAKYNEQFF
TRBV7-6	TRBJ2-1	CASILRDSVHNEQFF
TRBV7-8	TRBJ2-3	CASSLVRAGTGGETDTQYF
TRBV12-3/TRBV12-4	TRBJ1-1	CATRPRANTEAFF
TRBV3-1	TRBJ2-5	CASSHGTGSIETQYF
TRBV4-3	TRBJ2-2	CASSQGAGGAGNGELFF
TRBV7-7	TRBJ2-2	CASSLRPTGQGASGELFF
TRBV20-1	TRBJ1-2	CSAPAGENYGYTF